The 15 T cell receptor beta chains below all came from one sample that was sequenced in a study of cytomegalovirus exposure and HLA in healthy donors. The PCR ran on 60 Vbeta and 13 Jbeta primers. Produced via immunoSEQ multiplex PCR; TCRdb's table is partial and in-frame only. Counted here are around 230,000 clones, almost 80% occurring once; the ten biggest clones make up over 1.5%. Sequences were obtained from PBMCs. These receptors all come from a male donor in good health and CMV-seronegative.

This chain joins TRBV5-4 and TRBJ2-1; the match to TRBD2 covers 8 bases. This CDR3 has 14 amino acids. Germline V gene sequence: CDR1 SGHNT, CDR2 YYREEE (reference sequence). J was trimmed by 7 bases and V by 5 bases; bases with no gene match: 8. CDR3 region: CASSSGTRWNEQFF. The CDR3 DNA reads TGTGCCAGCAGTTCCGGGACTAGGTGGAATGAGCAGTTCTTC.

The V call is TRBV19, the J call TRBJ1-4; D not resolved. Germline V lookup: CDR1 LNHDA, CDR2 SQIVND (reference sequence). Between the trimmed V and J ends, which lost 9 bases and 5 bases, there was a span of 10 bases. CDR3 size: 12 residues. The CDR3: CASSGENEKLFF. In DNA, the CDR3 is TGTGCCAGCTCCGGGGAAAATGAAAAACTGTTTTTT. Based on the CDR3 plus reference TRBV19 and TRBJ1-4, the full variable domain is DGGITQSPKYLFRKEGQNVTLSCEQNLNHDAMYWYRQDPGQGLRLIYYSQIVNDFQKGDIAEGYSVSREKKESFPLTVTSAQKNPTAFYLCASSGENEKLFFGSGTQLSVL.

This chain links TRBV5-1 with TRBJ1-2; D is undetermined. This CDR3 is built from 12 residues. The ends were cut back, 0 bases at V and 9 bases at J, with 9 bases in the middle. Germline V gene lookup returns CDR1 SGHRS and CDR2 YFSETQ. The CDR3 is CASSLGGTSYTF. The CDR3 bases are TGCGCCAGCAGCTTGGGCGGAACTAGCTACACCTTC.

This clone was counted a single time. The J gene is TRBJ2-7, the V gene TRBV5-1, with TRBD2 matching 7 bases. This CDR3 has 13 residues. Germline V gives CDR1 SGHRS, CDR2 YFSETQ. V shed 5 bases and J 2 bases; nucleotides not matched to a gene: 4. The CDR3 protein is CASSSSGTYEQYF. CDR3 DNA: TGCGCCAGCAGTTCCAGCGGGACCTACGAGCAGTACTTC.

The chain employs TRBV6-6 and TRBJ1-1; D is unclear. Germline CDR1 and CDR2: MNHNY and SVGAGI (reference sequence). V dropped 6 bases and J dropped 0 bases, with 14 bases sitting between them. CDR3 length: 15 residues. This CDR3 is CASRPQTPLNTEAFF. DNA of the CDR3: TGTGCCAGCAGACCTCAGACACCCTTGAACACTGAAGCTTTCTTT.

This chain joins TRBV15 and TRBJ2-1; 8 nucleotides agree with TRBD2. Per the germline V gene, CDR1 is LNHNV and CDR2 is YYDKDF (reference sequence). The V gene end was trimmed by 5 bases and the J gene end by 8 bases; junction bases not matched to a gene: 14. The CDR3 runs to 16 residues. In nucleotides, the CDR3 is TGTGCCACCAGCTCTACCCCGGGACTAGGGGGGGATGAGCAGTTCTTC. Its protein is CATSSTPGLGGDEQFF.

This clone came up a few times. The rearrangement uses TRBV6-5 and TRBJ2-7; a possible D gene is TRBD1 (5 bases). This CDR3 is 14 amino acids long. Germline V lookup: CDR1 MNHEY, CDR2 SVGAGI. With 2 bases removed from V and 2 bases from J, the gap between germline ends came to 10 bases. CDR3 coding DNA: TGTGCCAGCAGTTACCAGGCAGGGCCCTACGAGCAGTACTTC. Protein sequence: CASSYQAGPYEQYF.

The chain employs TRBV4-2 and TRBJ2-5; TRBD2 might be the D (6 bases). Trimming removed 0 bases from V and 5 bases from J, with 16 bases in between. Germline lookup yields CDR1 LGHNA and CDR2 YNFKEQ. CDR3 size: 16 residues. The CDR3 region has the DNA TGTGCCAGCAGCCAAGATTTCGAGGACTACCGGGAGACCCAGTACTTC. Protein: CASSQDFEDYRETQYF.

The chain couples TRBV7-8 to TRBJ2-2; TRBD2 might be the D (6 bases). The CDR3 is 15 residues long. The V and J ends lost 3 bases and 4 bases respectively, with 12 bases between them. The germline V gene has CDR1 SGHVS and CDR2 FQNEAQ. The CDR3 DNA is TGTGCCAGCAGCTTCCGGGGGTTGTTCACCGGGGAGCTGTTTTTT. The encoded protein is CASSFRGLFTGELFF. Complete variable domain (other parts from reference TRBV7-8 and TRBJ2-2): GAGVSQSPRYKVAKRGQDVALRCDPISGHVSLFWYQQALGQGPEFLTYFQNEAQLDKSGLPSDRFFAERPEGSVSTLKIQRTQQEDSAVYLCASSFRGLFTGELFFGEGSRLTVL.

This clone was seen a few times. CDR3 sequence: CASSLAPNQPQHF. The CDR3 coding sequence is TGTGCCAGCAGCCTGGCCCCAAATCAGCCCCAGCATTTT. V and J are TRBV9 and TRBJ1-5; no clear D. Germline values: CDR1 SGDLS, CDR2 YYNGEE. V was trimmed by 4 bases and J by 4 bases, leaving 9 bases between them. The length of the CDR3 is 13 residues.

The V call is TRBV28, the J call TRBJ1-5; D call uncertain. The CDR3 contains 17 residues. From germline, CDR1 is MDHEN and CDR2 SYDVKM. Trimming took off 3 bases at V and 1 base at J, with 16 bases between the two ends. The CDR3 sequence: CASSFLRWALSNQPQHF. The CDR3 coding sequence is TGTGCCAGCAGTTTTCTGCGTTGGGCCTTAAGCAATCAGCCCCAGCATTTT.

This clone has only a few counts. This chain links TRBV29-1 with TRBJ1-2, with D possibly TRBD1 on 6 matching bases. V gave up 2 bases and J gave up 4 bases, with 11 bases separating them. The CDR3 is 13 amino acids. Germline V gene sequence: CDR1 SQVTM, CDR2 ANQGSEA. The CDR3 is CSVEPGEGYGYTF. The CDR3 nucleotides are TGCAGCGTTGAACCAGGGGAGGGCTATGGCTACACCTTC.

The rearrangement links TRBV7-9 to TRBJ2-7; D is undetermined. The V gene lost 2 bases and the J gene lost 4 bases, with 6 bases spanning the gap. Per the germline V gene, CDR1 is SEHNR and CDR2 is FQNEAQ (reference sequence). The CDR3 has 12 amino acids. The CDR3 coding sequence is TGTGCCAGCAGCTTAACACCATACGAGCAGTACTTC. It yields the protein CASSLTPYEQYF.

The chain has TRBV14 and TRBJ1-3, with 9 bases identical to TRBD1. V lost 3 bases to trimming and J lost 4 bases; unmatched junction nucleotides: 13. The V gene's germline CDR1 is SGHDN and CDR2 FVKESK. The CDR3 is made up of 18 amino acids. CDR3 residues: CASSHRSGTGFSGNTIYF. The CDR3 DNA reads TGTGCCAGCAGCCACCGTTCCGGGACAGGGTTTTCAGGAAACACCATATATTTT.

This clone has only a few counts. V is TRBV10-3 and J is TRBJ1-2; 9 bases map to TRBD1. CDR3 length: 13 residues. From germline, CDR1 is ENHRY and CDR2 SYGVKD. With 6 bases clipped from V and 10 bases from J, the junction kept 9 bases outside the gene matches. The CDR3: CAISPGQGTDYTF. In nucleotides, the CDR3 is TGTGCCATCAGCCCGGGACAGGGAACGGACTACACCTTC.